This TCR beta chain emerged from a study of T cells in Graves' hyperthyroidism and ophthalmopathy. Researchers amplified the TCR beta CDR3 regions from RNA transcripts. In the first-round RT-PCR of the TCR CDR3, the HTBI primer set was used. One entry per CDR3 protein, called by TCRdb with MiXCR from the multiplex PCR reads. The sample consists of 600,000 to 700,000 distinct CDR3 sequences, roughly 15% of them appearing once. Study-level findings and limits: Most expanded thyroid clonotypes above 0.001 recurred in blood.

Active moderate-to-severe ophthalmopathy, Clinical Activity Score at least 3, NOSPECS at least 4, under 3 months' duration. The diagnostic basis comprised clinical symptoms, serum thyroxine and TRAb, thyroid ultrasound and orbital computed tomography. It was 8 to 10 ml of fresh peripheral blood that supplied the PBMCs. Many counts were recorded for this clonotype. Its matching antigen is unknown. Material for sequencing was blood. This clonotype originated in a woman between 40 and 55 years old with Graves' ophthalmopathy.

The CDR3 loop reads CASSSMDTGELFF. The CDR3 bases are TGTGCCAGCAGTTCCATGGACACCGGGGAGCTGTTTTTT. The rearrangement joins TRBV6-5 to TRBJ2-2, with D unclear. The CDR3 totals 13 residues. Trimming removed 4 bases from V and 3 bases from J, with 6 bases in between. The V gene's germline CDR1 is MNHEY and CDR2 SVGAGI.